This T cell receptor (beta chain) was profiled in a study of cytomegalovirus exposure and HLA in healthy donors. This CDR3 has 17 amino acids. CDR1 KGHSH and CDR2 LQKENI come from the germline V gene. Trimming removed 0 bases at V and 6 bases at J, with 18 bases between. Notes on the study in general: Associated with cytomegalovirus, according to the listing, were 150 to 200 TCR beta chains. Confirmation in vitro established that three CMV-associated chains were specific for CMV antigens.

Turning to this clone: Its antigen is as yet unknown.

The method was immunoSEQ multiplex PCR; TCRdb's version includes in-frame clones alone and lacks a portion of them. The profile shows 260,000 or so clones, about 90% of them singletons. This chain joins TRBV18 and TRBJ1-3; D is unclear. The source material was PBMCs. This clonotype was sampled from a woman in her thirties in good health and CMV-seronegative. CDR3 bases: TGTGCCAGCTCACCACCAGGCCCAAGAACCCTTTTAAACACCATATATTTT. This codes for CASSPPGPRTLLNTIYF.